The 10 T cell receptor beta chains reported below all come from one sample, sequenced in a study of cytomegalovirus exposure and HLA in healthy donors. Primers included in the PCR were 60 Vbeta and 13 Jbeta primers. Profiled with immunoSEQ multiplex PCR; TCRdb holds only in-frame clones, not every one. The sample lists over 100,000 clones; around 84% were seen once. Input material: PBMCs. These receptor sequences come from a young man in good health and CMV-seropositive.

This clone was recorded a few times. V and J are TRBV28 and TRBJ1-1; TRBD1 is a possible D gene (5 bases). The CDR3 contains 12 residues. With 2 bases removed from V and 5 bases from J, the gap between germline ends came to 6 bases. Germline CDR1 is MDHEN and CDR2 is SYDVKM. Here the CDR3 reads CASSLQGTEAFF. The CDR3 DNA reads TGTGCCAGCAGTTTACAGGGAACTGAAGCTTTCTTT.

The chain recombines TRBV19 with TRBJ2-1, with TRBD1 as a possible D gene (5 bases). Trimming removed 5 bases from V and 7 bases from J, with 18 bases in between. Germline V gives CDR1 LNHDA, CDR2 SQIVND (reference sequence). The CDR3 is 15 residues long. CDR3 in amino acids: CASSSPHLGVNEQFF. The DNA of the CDR3 is TGTGCCAGTAGTTCGCCTCACTTAGGGGTTAATGAGCAGTTCTTC.

The V call is TRBV2, the J call TRBJ1-1, with D tentatively TRBD1 (5 bases). Trimming shortened V by 7 bases and J by 4 bases, and 10 bases separated the two germline ends. The germline CDR1 and CDR2 sequences are SNHLY and FYNNEI. The CDR3 extends over 12 amino acids. The CDR3 sequence: CASTQGTTEAFF. CDR3 bases: TGTGCCAGCACCCAGGGAACCACTGAAGCTTTCTTT. The variable domain in full, with the rest retrieved from reference TRBV2 and TRBJ1-1, is EPEVTQTPSHQVTQMGQEVILRCVPISNHLYFYWYRQILGQKVEFLVSFYNNEISEKSEIFDDQFSVERPDGSNFTLKIRSTKLEDSAMYFCASTQGTTEAFFGQGTRLTVV.

DNA for the CDR3: TGTGCCAGCAGCCGCAATACGGGATCCTATGGCTACACCTTC. Its protein is CASSRNTGSYGYTF. The V gene is TRBV5-6, the J gene TRBJ1-2; D not resolved. CDR3 length: 14 amino acids. Germline CDR1 and CDR2: SGHDT and YYEEEE. V was shortened by 4 bases and J by 4 bases, with 14 bases between the two germline ends.

This chain links TRBV19 with TRBJ1-2; D remains unclear. Trimming left V 0 bases short and J 4 bases short, with 15 bases between. The CDR3 length is 16 residues. Germline CDR1 is LNHDA and CDR2 is SQIVND (reference sequence). Written as DNA, the CDR3 is TGTGCCAGTAGTATAGATTGGGAGGAGAGGTTCTATGGCTACACCTTC. Amino acids: CASSIDWEERFYGYTF.

The V call is TRBV18, the J call TRBJ1-1; D is uncertain. Germline CDR1 and CDR2: KGHSH and LQKENI. CDR3 length: 16 amino acids. Trimming removed 6 bases at V and 7 bases at J, with 24 bases between. The DNA for the CDR3 is TGTGCCAGCTCCCCTTCGTACGGGGTCTCGGTCCTTGAAGCTTTCTTT. Protein: CASSPSYGVSVLEAFF.

The chain recombines TRBV18 with TRBJ1-3; D gene unclear. Trimming took 8 bases from V and 4 from J, leaving 6 bases between them. CDR1 is KGHSH and CDR2 is LQKENI in the germline V gene. This CDR3 is built from 11 residues. CDR3 amino acids: CASREGNTIYF. DNA of the CDR3: TGTGCCAGCCGCGAGGGAAACACCATATATTTT.

This chain's CDR3 is CASSIGLNVGTDTQYF. DNA for the CDR3: TGTGCCAGTAGTATAGGACTCAACGTGGGCACAGATACGCAGTATTTT. The V gene is TRBV19, the J gene TRBJ2-3, with D unresolved. V was shortened by 1 base and J by 1 base, with 12 bases between the two germline ends. The germline V gene encodes CDR1 LNHDA and CDR2 SQIVND (reference sequence). The CDR3 consists of 16 residues.

Here the CDR3 DNA reads TGTGCCAGCAGTTCGACGGGGACAGCGAAAGAGACCCAGTACTTC. Amino acid sequence: CASSSTGTAKETQYF. This chain links TRBV27 with TRBJ2-5; 7 positions match TRBD1. The germline CDR1 and CDR2 sequences are MNHEY and SMNVEV (reference sequence). With 4 bases clipped from V and 3 bases from J, the junction kept 8 bases outside the gene matches. The CDR3 covers 15 residues.

The V and J genes are TRBV2 and TRBJ2-2, with D perhaps matching TRBD1 (6 bases). The CDR3 runs to 14 residues. V gave up 5 bases and J gave up 6 bases, with 13 bases separating them. Germline CDR1 and CDR2: SNHLY and FYNNEI. The CDR3 coding sequence is TGTGCCAGCAGTATGGACAGAGGGGCCGGGGAGCTGTTTTTT. Translation: CASSMDRGAGELFF.